These 22 T cell receptor beta chains originate from one sample sequenced in a study of a mutant IDH1 vaccine in newly diagnosed glioma. Time point specified: week 23, last vaccination. Vaccination comprised doses that each held 300 ug of mutant IDH1 20-mer peptide, plus topical imiquimod. This table comes from immunoSEQ multiplex PCR, and its TCRdb copy is limited to in-frame clones, with some not included. The sample has about 82,000 clones; 85% are singletons. These receptors lack a known antigen. The sequenced sample was PBMCs, obtained from a glioma patient whose treatment included an IDH1 peptide vaccine. The source is a man aged 25 to 45 with glioma. Some clones in this sample may be carry-over from other donors' samples.

The V and J genes are TRBV5-1 and TRBJ2-1; the match to TRBD2 covers 13 bases. The junction had 11 bases not matched to a gene; V was cut back by 4 bases and J by 10 bases. This CDR3 has 16 residues. Looked up from germline, CDR1 is SGHRS and CDR2 is YFSETQ. CDR3 nucleotide sequence: TGCGCCAGCAGCCAGACTGCCGGGACTAGCGGGGCCGAGCAGTTCTTC. Its translation is CASSQTAGTSGAEQFF.

In nucleotides, the CDR3 is TGCAGCGGTACCCCGGGAGGGAGATGGTACAATGAGCAGTTCTTC. Translation: CSGTPGGRWYNEQFF. The rearrangement links TRBV29-1 to TRBJ2-1; 8 positions agree with TRBD2. V dropped 7 bases and J dropped 4; count of bases not matched to a gene: 12. Germline V CDR1 and CDR2: SQVTM, ANQGSEA. CDR3 length: 15 residues.

The chain recombines TRBV14 with TRBJ2-1; TRBD2 agrees at 7 bases. This CDR3 has 16 residues. Germline V gives CDR1 SGHDN, CDR2 FVKESK. V was pared by 0 bases and J by 7 bases, with 9 bases of the junction left unmatched. The CDR3 bases are TGTGCCAGCAGCCAAGAAGTGGCGGGGGTATCGAATGAGCAGTTCTTC. This encodes CASSQEVAGVSNEQFF.

The chain joins TRBV28 to TRBJ2-3, with 9 bases matching TRBD1. With 7 bases clipped from V and 6 bases from J, the junction kept 17 bases outside the gene matches. The length of the CDR3 is 17 residues. Germline CDR1 MDHEN, CDR2 SYDVKM. The CDR3, as DNA: TGTGCCAGCACCGAACTCCCGGGACAGGGCGACCGGGATACGCAGTATTTT. Residues: CASTELPGQGDRDTQYF.

This rearrangement joins TRBV4-2 to TRBJ2-5, with 10 positions matching TRBD2. This CDR3 contains 17 residues. Germline CDR1 reads LGHNA; CDR2 reads YNFKEQ. The junction had 10 bases not matched to a gene; V was cut back by 1 base and J by 5 bases. CDR3 bases: TGTGCCAGCAGCCAAGGTGGCCTAGCGGGGGCAGGGGAGACCCAGTACTTC. Protein: CASSQGGLAGAGETQYF.

The chain is built from TRBV7-6 and TRBJ2-1, with D perhaps matching TRBD1 (5 bases). The CDR3 consists of 18 residues. Germline V CDR1 and CDR2: SGHVS, FNYEAQ. V was trimmed by 5 bases and J by 0 bases, leaving 20 bases between them. This CDR3 is CASSQKPHRYSSYNEQFF. In nucleotides, the CDR3 is TGTGCCAGCAGCCAGAAGCCTCACAGGTACAGCTCCTACAATGAGCAGTTCTTC.

This clone was counted a single time. This chain joins TRBV5-5 and TRBJ2-3; TRBD2 agrees at 12 bases. Per germline, CDR1 SGHKS and CDR2 YYEKEE (reference sequence). The CDR3 is 17 amino acids. Unmatched junction bases numbered 6, after V lost 0 bases and J lost 4 bases. This chain's CDR3 is CASSLASASGGADTQYF. Written as DNA, the CDR3 is TGTGCCAGCAGCTTGGCCTCGGCTAGCGGGGGGGCAGATACGCAGTATTTT.

The V gene is TRBV6-5, the J gene TRBJ2-7, with D perhaps being TRBD1 or TRBD2 (5 bases each). V lost 0 bases and J 6 bases, leaving 15 bases between the germline ends. The CDR3 sequence is 15 residues long. Germline V gives CDR1 MNHEY, CDR2 SVGAGI. This CDR3 is CASSYSVWGPREQYF. CDR3 in DNA: TGTGCCAGCAGTTACTCGGTATGGGGACCCCGCGAGCAGTACTTC.

This CDR3 is CASSLPGGTNTEAFF. The CDR3 nucleotides are TGTGCCAGCAGTTTGCCAGGGGGCACCAACACTGAAGCTTTCTTT. The J gene is TRBJ1-1, the V gene TRBV28; 8 bases are shared with TRBD1. Germline-derived CDR1 and CDR2 are MDHEN and SYDVKM. V dropped 3 bases and J dropped 2; count of bases not matched to a gene: 5. The CDR3 sequence is 15 residues long.

V gene TRBV4-1 combines with J gene TRBJ1-2, with TRBD1 identical over 10 bases. The germline V gene encodes CDR1 MGHRA and CDR2 YSYEKL. The CDR3 is 15 residues long. V shed 3 bases and J 4 bases; nucleotides not matched to a gene: 5. CDR3 coding DNA: TGCGCCAGCAGCCACCCCGGACAGGGGGTCTATGGCTACACCTTC. Encoded protein: CASSHPGQGVYGYTF.

The chain recombines TRBV7-9 with TRBJ2-1, with 10 nucleotides matching TRBD2. Germline V gene data show CDR1 as SEHNR and CDR2 as FQNEAQ (reference sequence). There are 18 residues in the CDR3. Trimming removed 5 bases from V and 6 bases from J; junction bases left unmatched: 16. As DNA, the CDR3 is TGTGCCAGCAGCCCGCAGCGGGGTCAAGCGGGGGGGCTCAATGAGCAGTTCTTC. Translating gives CASSPQRGQAGGLNEQFF.

The chain couples TRBV6-1 to TRBJ2-3; 9 nucleotides match TRBD2. The CDR3 contains 15 residues. CDR1 and CDR2 from the germline V gene are MNHNS and SASEGT. V dropped 5 bases and J dropped 6; count of bases not matched to a gene: 9. This CDR3 reads CASSPAGGIRDTQYF. The CDR3 bases are TGTGCCAGCAGTCCAGCGGGGGGAATTCGTGATACGCAGTATTTT.

The chain carries TRBV19 and TRBJ2-6, with a tentative D call TRBD2 (6 bases). CDR1 and CDR2 (germline): LNHDA, SQIVND (reference sequence). The CDR3 is made up of 16 amino acids. V lost 6 bases and J lost 3, with 15 bases in between. Here the CDR3 DNA reads TGTGCCAGTAGCGTGGAGGGGCGGGGTGGGGCCAACGTCCTGACTTTC. As protein: CASSVEGRGGANVLTF.

The CDR3 loop reads CASSSGQGLEAFF. In nucleotides, the CDR3 is TGTGCCAGCAGCTCCGGACAGGGCTTGGAAGCTTTCTTT. The chain joins TRBV7-3 to TRBJ1-1; 8 nucleotides line up with TRBD1. Germline V CDR1 and CDR2: SGHTA, FQGTGA. The CDR3 runs 13 residues. J was trimmed by 8 bases and V by 4 bases; bases with no gene match: 6. Drawing the rest from reference TRBV7-3 and TRBJ1-1, the complete variable domain is GAGVSQTPSNKVTEKGKYVELRCDPISGHTALYWYRQSLGQGPEFLIYFQGTGAADDSGLPNDRFFAVRPEGSVSTLKIQRTERGDSAVYLCASSSGQGLEAFFGQGTRLTVV.

This clone showed up just a few times. The V call is TRBV18, the J call TRBJ1-1; D remains unclear. CDR3 length: 15 residues. Germline V gene data show CDR1 as KGHSH and CDR2 as LQKENI. With 3 bases removed from V and 1 base from J, the gap between germline ends came to 12 bases. The CDR3: CASSPGGRRNTEAFF. The CDR3 region has the DNA TGTGCCAGCTCACCCGGAGGGCGGAGGAACACTGAAGCTTTCTTT.

The chain recombines TRBV5-3 with TRBJ1-1; D call uncertain. TRBV5-3 is annotated as an ORF whose role is uncertain. The ends were cut back, 0 bases at V and 9 bases at J, with 15 bases in the middle. This CDR3 has 14 amino acids. In nucleotides, the CDR3 is TGTGCCAGAAGCTTGGGTTTGGTCCATTCGAAAGCTTTCTTT. This codes for CARSLGLVHSKAFF.

The chain joins TRBV9 to TRBJ1-1, with a possible D match to TRBD1 (6 bases). The length of the CDR3 is 15 residues. The V gene lost 3 bases and the J gene lost 0 bases, with 12 bases spanning the gap. Germline V gene data show CDR1 as SGDLS and CDR2 as YYNGEE. CDR3 protein: CASSEGDNMNTEAFF. CDR3 DNA: TGTGCCAGCAGCGAGGGGGACAACATGAACACTGAAGCTTTCTTT.

The sample holds a few counts of this clone. The V and J genes are TRBV28 and TRBJ1-1, with a weak D call TRBD1 (5 bases). Germline V gene data show CDR1 as MDHEN and CDR2 as SYDVKM. The CDR3 has 13 amino acids. The V end lost 3 bases, the J end lost 7 bases, and 12 bases lay between the germline ends. The CDR3 nucleotides read TGTGCCAGCAGTTTGGTAGGGGAGGGTGAAGCTTTCTTT. This sequence encodes CASSLVGEGEAFF.

The V call is TRBV9, the J call TRBJ2-2; no clear D gene. Trimming left V 3 bases short and J 5 bases short, with 11 bases between. CDR3 length: 14 amino acids. Germline CDR1 and CDR2: SGDLS and YYNGEE. This CDR3 is CASSAWSGTGELFF. Written as DNA, the CDR3 is TGTGCCAGCAGCGCCTGGTCTGGTACCGGGGAGCTGTTTTTT.

The V call is TRBV10-2, the J call TRBJ2-1, with 7 bases matching TRBD1. Germline V gene lookup returns CDR1 WSHSY and CDR2 SAAADI. Trimming cost V 3 bases and J 0 bases; bases outside gene matches: 5. The CDR3 is 16 amino acids. CDR3 DNA: TGCGCCAGCAGTGATTCCGGGACAGCCTCCTACAATGAGCAGTTCTTC. Translated, it gives CASSDSGTASYNEQFF.

This chain uses TRBV7-2 with TRBJ1-2; D is uncertain. V dropped 2 bases and J dropped 8 bases, with 15 bases sitting between them. The germline V gene has CDR1 SGHTA and CDR2 FQGNSA. The CDR3 contains 14 residues. The CDR3 is CASSLTGLKRGYTF. As DNA, the CDR3 is TGTGCCAGCAGCTTAACCGGGTTAAAGCGGGGCTACACCTTC.

The chain recombines TRBV4-2 with TRBJ2-7; D possibly corresponds to TRBD2 (6 bases). Germline V CDR1 and CDR2: LGHNA, YNFKEQ. Trimming removed 5 bases at V and 2 bases at J, with 16 bases between. The CDR3 is 15 amino acids. The CDR3 nucleotides are TGTGCCAGCAGCTTAGCGGTCCCAGGAACCTACGAGCAGTACTTC. Translated, it gives CASSLAVPGTYEQYF.